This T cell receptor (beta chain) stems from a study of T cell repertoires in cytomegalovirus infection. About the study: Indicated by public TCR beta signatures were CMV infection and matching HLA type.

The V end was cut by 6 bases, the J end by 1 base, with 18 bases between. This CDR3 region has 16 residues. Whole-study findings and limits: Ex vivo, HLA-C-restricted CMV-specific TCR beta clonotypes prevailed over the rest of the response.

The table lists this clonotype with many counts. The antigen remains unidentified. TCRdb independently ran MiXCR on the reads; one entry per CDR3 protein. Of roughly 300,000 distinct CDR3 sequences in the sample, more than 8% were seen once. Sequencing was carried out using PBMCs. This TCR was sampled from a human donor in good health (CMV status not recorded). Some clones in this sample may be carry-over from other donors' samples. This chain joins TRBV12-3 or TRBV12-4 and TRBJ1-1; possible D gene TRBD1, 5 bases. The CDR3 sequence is CASSRSRGGKNTEAFF. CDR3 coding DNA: TGTGCCAGCAGCCGCAGTCGGGGCGGGAAGAACACTGAAGCTTTCTTT.